This is a list of T cell receptor beta chains from one sample in a study of cytomegalovirus exposure and HLA in healthy donors. Assay: immunoSEQ multiplex PCR; the TCRdb copy retains only in-frame clones and omits some. The data show more than 95,000 clones, with roughly 74% seen just once and 4.2% held by the top ten. Sequencing was carried out using PBMCs. The source is a woman aged 50 to 60 in good health and CMV-seropositive. The CDR3 runs from the conserved cysteine through the conserved F or W. Each record gives: CDR3 protein, CDR3 DNA, J gene, D gene, V gene, clone size. A D gene is named only where the DNA matches it firmly. Clone size, where shown, is once, few, many, or a class for clones that have expanded.

CASSGTSGGQETQYF | TGTGCCAGCAGTGGGACTAGCGGGGGGCAAGAGACCCAGTACTTC | TRBJ2-5 | TRBD2 | TRBV2 | few
CASSIQENQPQHF | TGTGCCAGCAGTATACAGGAAAATCAGCCCCAGCATTTT | TRBJ1-5 | - | TRBV6-6 | -
CASSSQSGATDTQYF | TGTGCCAGCAGTTCTCAGAGCGGGGCCACAGATACGCAGTATTTT | TRBJ2-3 | TRBD2 | TRBV6-5 | -
CASSRPNPGQGQETQYF | TGTGCCAGCAGTCGCCCCAACCCGGGACAGGGACAAGAGACCCAGTACTTC | TRBJ2-5 | TRBD1 | TRBV28 | -
CASEGAVSGNTIYF | TGTGCCAGCGAGGGAGCCGTCTCTGGAAACACCATATATTTT | TRBJ1-3 | - | TRBV2 | -
CASSFNRAYEQYF | TGTGCCAGCAGCTTCAACAGGGCTTACGAGCAGTACTTC | TRBJ2-7 | - | TRBV5-5 | -
CASSLGLAGRGDTQYF | TGCGCCAGCAGCTTGGGACTAGCGGGCCGGGGAGATACGCAGTATTTT | TRBJ2-3 | TRBD2 | TRBV5-1 | -
CASSPGLGYEQYF | TGTGCCAGCAGTCCCGGCCTCGGGTACGAGCAGTACTTC | TRBJ2-7 | - | TRBV27 | -
CASTRGNSPLHF | TGTGCCAGCACCAGGGGAAATTCACCCCTCCACTTT | TRBJ1-6 | - | TRBV11-2 | few
CASSLEAGKYYEQYF | TGTGCCAGCAGCTTAGAGGCAGGGAAATACTACGAGCAGTACTTC | TRBJ2-7 | - | TRBV11-2 | -
CASSERQGGVRRLGYGYTF | TGTGCCAGTAGTGAACGACAGGGGGGCGTTCGGAGGCTGGGCTATGGCTACACCTTC | TRBJ1-2 | TRBD1 | TRBV19 | -
CASSSTLQGRYQETQYF | TGTGCCAGTAGTTCGACCCTACAGGGAAGGTACCAAGAGACCCAGTACTTC | TRBJ2-5 | - | TRBV19 | few
CASSPTIQGGNTIYF | TGTGCCAGCAGCCCGACCATCCAGGGTGGAAACACCATATATTTT | TRBJ1-3 | - | TRBV9 | few
CASTIIQGRTEAFF | TGCGCCAGCACGATCATTCAGGGAAGGACTGAAGCTTTCTTT | TRBJ1-1 | - | TRBV5-1 | once